The rows below give T cell receptor beta chains drawn from one sample of a study of blood T cell repertoires in COVID-19. The repertoire was sequenced with immunoSEQ multiplex PCR; TCRdb's copy has only in-frame clones and lacks some. Among around 230,000 clones, 75% to 90% were seen once, and the ten largest hold approximately 3.5%. The material sequenced was PBMCs or T cells enriched from blood (not recorded which). The receptors shown here come from a middle-aged woman with acute COVID-19. Both conserved end residues are trimmed from each CDR3. Each record gives: J gene, V gene, clone size, CDR3 protein. Only part of the rows carry a size: once, few, many, or a class if the clone is expanded.

TRBJ1-1	TRBV6-5	.	ASSYRQGLGNTEAF
TRBJ1-2	TRBV25-1	.	ASSESGTGGEDGYT
TRBJ1-2	TRBV12-5	.	ASGSGSYGYT
TRBJ1-6	TRBV27	.	ASSLTTGGSYSPLH
TRBJ1-5	TRBV7-2	.	ASSLNRGTNQPQH
TRBJ1-6	TRBV2	.	ASSSLTGTGLNSPLH
TRBJ1-2	TRBV7-9	.	ASSRDRVNYGYT
TRBJ2-2	TRBV30	.	AWSVGRTSGTYHTGELF
TRBJ2-3	TRBV15	.	ATTAGKREWDTQY
TRBJ1-2	TRBV11-3	.	ASSLAAGRVYGYT
TRBJ2-3	TRBV29-1	.	SVEYTSSGRADTQY
TRBJ2-7	TRBV1	.	TSSQESGYEQY
TRBJ1-2	TRBV7-9	.	ASSVGGLPNYGYT
TRBJ2-7	TRBV15	.	ATSRVFTGEQY
TRBJ1-5	TRBV2	.	ASSPGRNQPQH
TRBJ2-1	TRBV4-2	.	ASSQDASGRWNEQF
TRBJ2-5	TRBV19	once	ASRQGALETQY
TRBJ2-3	TRBV7-2	.	ASSPVGGLTDTQY
TRBJ2-1	TRBV27	.	ASSLVGGANEQF
TRBJ1-2	TRBV27	.	ASSTRQGGYGYT
TRBJ1-6	TRBV7-3	.	ASSLKENSYNSPLH
TRBJ1-1	TRBV7-9	.	ASSFPEAEAF
TRBJ2-2	TRBV19	.	ASRITSENTGELF
TRBJ1-2	TRBV5-1	.	ASSLSDPDYGYT
TRBJ1-1	TRBV14	.	ASSSQGNTEAF
TRBJ2-5	TRBV6-5	.	ASSWTGEETQY
TRBJ2-3	TRBV5-1	.	ASSSRGLDLDTQY
TRBJ1-4	TRBV2	many	ASMDFRGNEKLF
TRBJ2-1	TRBV11-2	.	ASSYTGHRSSYNEQF
TRBJ1-1	TRBV11-1	once	ASSFDRMNTEAF
TRBJ2-5	TRBV2	.	ASSEPPSAQETQY
TRBJ2-1	TRBV27	.	ASSPGLAGDVQQF
TRBJ1-2	TRBV7-6	.	ASSPGTGGTGYT
TRBJ1-3	TRBV5-1	.	ASSLAGQTGSGNTIY
TRBJ2-1	TRBV5-1	.	ASSLGGNTASYNEQF
TRBJ2-7	TRBV11-3	.	ASSTVADSGEQY
TRBJ2-1	TRBV18	.	ASSPQTFDRGRRNEQF
TRBJ2-7	TRBV2	.	ATTSGAYEQY
TRBJ2-5	TRBV14	.	ASSQRTERETQY
TRBJ2-7	TRBV11-3	.	ASSFSGSLSYEQY
TRBJ2-7	TRBV2	.	ASTGGQGDYEQY
TRBJ2-3	TRBV11-3	.	ASSSRLAASTDTQY
TRBJ2-7	TRBV11-3	.	ASSLEETGGNSYEQY
TRBJ2-3	TRBV5-1	few	ASSLAGRPTDTQY
TRBJ2-7	TRBV15	.	ATSSDRVEQY
TRBJ1-2	TRBV19	.	ASSIILRTGSNYGYT
TRBJ1-2	TRBV6-5	.	ASSYQQGYDGYT
TRBJ2-5	TRBV7-3	once	ASSPPSGQETQY
TRBJ1-5	TRBV6-1	.	ASSEAETGRYNQPQH
TRBJ1-5	TRBV25-1	.	ASSESSGQGNQPQH
TRBJ1-6	TRBV5-6	.	ASSIVNSPLH
TRBJ1-1	TRBV9	.	ASSPDNHPAF
TRBJ2-3	TRBV14	.	ASSHAGFSDTQY